This section outlines one TCR beta chain sequence together with its context. At the DNA level, this CDR3 is encoded by other sequences in the same sample as well. The CDR3 is made up of 15 amino acids. With 6 bases clipped from V and 2 bases from J, the junction kept 2 bases outside the gene matches. Germline V gene sequence: CDR1 MNHEY, CDR2 SMNVEV (reference sequence). This record belongs to a study of shared clonotypes between healthy human individuals. The investigators split CD4+ cells into a CD45RA+ naive subset and a CD45RA-negative memory subset. Clones were read by immunoSEQ multiplex PCR, and TCRdb kept only the in-frame ones, dropping some. Counted here are around 2.5 million clones, 93% occurring once; the ten biggest clones make up more than 0.35%.

This chain connects TRBV27 to TRBJ2-2; 11 positions agree with TRBD2. The source of this sequence is a man between 18 and 35 years old in good health. Some clones in this sample may be carry-over from other donors' samples. The sequenced sample consisted of naive CD4+ T cells from PBMCs. Subset given: CD45RA+ positively selected. The CDR3 sequence is CASSRLAGNTGELFF. CDR3 nucleotide sequence: TGTGCCAGCAGCCGACTAGCGGGAAACACCGGGGAGCTGTTTTTT.